The 17 T cell receptor beta chains below come from one sample, sequenced in a study of identical twins. TCRdb called the 5' RACE reads again in MiXCR, with one record for every CDR3 protein. The sample has 500,000 or so distinct CDR3 sequences; roughly an eighth are singletons. These data also formed part of another study, on yellow fever vaccine responses in identical twins.

Input material: CD4+ T cells sorted from blood. Receptors originate from a young woman in good health.

The chain links TRBV28 to TRBJ2-7; 7 nucleotides match TRBD2. Germline V gene data show CDR1 as MDHEN and CDR2 as SYDVKM. The CDR3 is 15 amino acids. The ends lost 2 bases at V and 1 base at J; junction bases unmatched: 5. The CDR3 coding sequence is TGTGCCAGCAGTTTAGGCGGGAGTAGGTCCTACGAGCAGTACTTC. This translates into CASSLGGSRSYEQYF.

This chain connects TRBV4-1 to TRBJ2-1, with 12 nucleotides matching TRBD2. In germline, CDR1 is MGHRA, CDR2 YSYEKL. This CDR3 comprises 15 residues. The junction had 6 bases not matched to a gene; V was cut back by 4 bases and J by 8 bases. This CDR3 reads CASSPRTSGAYEQFF. For the CDR3, the DNA is TGCGCCAGCAGCCCCAGGACTAGCGGGGCCTATGAGCAGTTCTTC.

This clonotype was counted only a few times. The V and J genes are TRBV11-2 and TRBJ1-2; D unresolved. Trimming cost V 5 bases and J 7 bases, with 17 bases left between them. Germline lookup yields CDR1 SGHAT and CDR2 FQNNGV. The CDR3 has 14 amino acids. The CDR3 sequence: CASSPPVFVSGYTF. CDR3 nucleotide sequence: TGTGCCAGCAGCCCCCCGGTTTTTGTATCTGGCTACACCTTC.

The CDR3 nucleotides read TGCGCCAGCAGCTTGGGGGATGGGTACAATTCACCCCTCCACTTT. Translating it yields CASSLGDGYNSPLHF. The V call is TRBV5-1, the J call TRBJ1-6; D gene ambiguous. This CDR3 is 15 amino acids long. V shed 0 bases and J shed 7 bases, with 11 bases lying between them. CDR1 and CDR2 (germline): SGHRS, YFSETQ.

This clonotype was counted at least ten times. The chain recombines TRBV29-1 with TRBJ2-3, with 10 bases lining up with TRBD2. Germline V CDR1 and CDR2: SQVTM, ANQGSEA. The CDR3 extends over 13 amino acids. The J segment lost 8 bases and the V segment lost 6 bases, leaving 8 bases of the junction unmatched. The CDR3 nucleotides read TGCAGCGTGGTTATAGCGGGAGGAAGTACGCAGTATTTT. Protein: CSVVIAGGSTQYF.

V is TRBV2 and J is TRBJ2-5, with D uncertain. CDR3 length: 12 amino acids. The V and J ends lost 7 bases and 5 bases respectively, with 11 bases between them. Germline CDR1 and CDR2: SNHLY and FYNNEI. The CDR3 here is CASTLDPETQYF. As DNA, the CDR3 is TGTGCCAGCACCCTGGACCCGGAGACCCAGTACTTC.

This clonotype was picked up a small number of times. The rearrangement uses TRBV7-2 and TRBJ2-7; a possible D gene is TRBD2 (6 bases). The germline CDR1 and CDR2 sequences are SGHTA and FQGNSA. The V end was cut by 3 bases, the J end by 7 bases, with 10 bases between. The CDR3 contains 12 residues. This CDR3 reads CASSFAGREQYF. The CDR3 bases are TGTGCCAGCAGCTTCGCAGGGAGGGAGCAGTACTTC. The full variable domain, in which reference TRBV7-2 and TRBJ2-7 provide the parts outside the CDR3, is GAGVSQSPSNKVTEKGKDVELRCDPISGHTALYWYRQSLGQGLEFLIYFQGNSAPDKSGLPSDRFSAERTGGSVSTLTIQRTQQEDSAVYLCASSFAGREQYFGPGTRLTVT.

This clonotype was counted between two and nine times. The chain carries TRBV5-1 and TRBJ2-5; tentative D call: TRBD2 (5 bases). This CDR3 has 15 amino acids. V shed 0 bases and J shed 3 bases, with 12 bases lying between them. Looked up from germline, CDR1 is SGHRS and CDR2 is YFSETQ. The CDR3 DNA sequence: TGCGCCAGCAGCTTGGGACTACGGGAAGAAGAGACCCAGTACTTC. As protein: CASSLGLREEETQYF.

The chain uses TRBV3-1 and TRBJ2-1; 9 bases are shared with TRBD2. The CDR3 has 15 residues. The V gene's germline CDR1 is LGHDT and CDR2 YNNKEL (reference sequence). Trimming removed 6 bases from V and 8 bases from J; junction bases left unmatched: 11. Written as DNA, the CDR3 is TGTGCCAGCAGACTCGGTGCTAGCGGGACCTATGAGCAGTTCTTC. Amino acids: CASRLGASGTYEQFF.

The DNA for the CDR3 is TGTGCCAGCAGCTTAGGCCGGACTAGCGGAGAGACCCAGTACTTC. Residues: CASSLGRTSGETQYF. The rearrangement joins TRBV7-2 to TRBJ2-5, with 10 bases that match TRBD2. Unmatched junction bases numbered 3, after V lost 1 base and J lost 4 bases. The CDR3 totals 15 residues. Germline V gene data show CDR1 as SGHTA and CDR2 as FQGNSA.

This clonotype was picked up many times. Its ends do not fully match the called genes, so a read error is possible. This chain joins TRBV29-1 and TRBJ1-1; no clear D gene. The CDR3 contains 11 residues. CDR1 is SQVTM and CDR2 is ANQGSEA in the germline V gene. CDR3 sequence reads: CSIHANTETFF. CDR3 bases: TGCAGCATACACGCGAACACTGAAACTTTCTTT. Looking up the rest from reference TRBV29-1 and TRBJ1-1 gives the full variable domain: SAVISQKPSRDICQRGTSLTIQCQVDSQVTMMFWYRQQPGQSLTLIATANQGSEATYESGFVIDKFPISRPNLTFSTLTVSNMSPEDSSIYLCSIHANTETFFGQGTRLTVV.

The rearrangement joins TRBV6-1 to TRBJ1-6, with D possibly being TRBD1 (6 bases). The V gene lost 5 bases and the J gene lost 8 bases, with 10 bases spanning the gap. The CDR3 is 13 residues long. Germline CDR1 is MNHNS and CDR2 is SASEGT. For the CDR3, the DNA is TGTGCCAGCAGTCAGGGGTCTGATTCACCCCTCCACTTT. Its protein product is CASSQGSDSPLHF.

The sample holds a few counts of this clonotype. V gene TRBV7-2 combines with J gene TRBJ2-5, with D hard to call. Germline assignment: CDR1 SGHTA and CDR2 FQGNSA. Trimming took off 3 bases at V and 5 bases at J, with 10 bases between the two ends. The CDR3 totals 13 residues. CDR3 region: CASSFRLPETQYF. CDR3 DNA sequence: TGTGCCAGCAGCTTTCGGCTCCCTGAGACCCAGTACTTC.

This clonotype was counted between two and nine times. V usage is TRBV6-1 and J usage is TRBJ2-7; TRBD1 matches 8 bases. V was pared by 3 bases and J by 3 bases, with 10 bases of the junction left unmatched. Germline lookup yields CDR1 MNHNS and CDR2 SASEGT. The CDR3 consists of 16 residues. In nucleotides, the CDR3 is TGTGCCAGCAGTGAGGTTGCTGGGACAGGCTACTACGAGCAGTACTTC. Translation gives CASSEVAGTGYYEQYF.

In this sample, this clonotype turned up many times. This chain joins TRBV27 and TRBJ2-7, with D maybe TRBD1 (5 bases). Germline CDR1 reads MNHEY; CDR2 reads SMNVEV (reference sequence). V was shortened by 6 bases and J by 4 bases, with 16 bases between the two germline ends. This CDR3 is built from 14 residues. CDR3 DNA sequence: TGTGCCAGCAGAACGCTAGACAGTGGGTACGAGCAGTACTTC. Amino acid sequence: CASRTLDSGYEQYF.

This clonotype has at least ten counts. V is TRBV7-8 and J is TRBJ2-7; tentative D call: TRBD1 (5 bases). Germline V gives CDR1 SGHVS, CDR2 FQNEAQ. Trimming stripped 1 base from V and 0 bases from J, with 10 bases between. This CDR3 comprises 15 residues. The CDR3 reads CASSLVADSSYEQYF. The CDR3 DNA sequence: TGTGCCAGCAGCTTAGTGGCCGACAGCTCCTACGAGCAGTACTTC.

This clonotype came up a few times. CDR3 in DNA: TGTGCCAGCAGTTTAGCGCCGACAGGGGGCTACGAGCAGTACTTC. Amino acid sequence: CASSLAPTGGYEQYF. The chain employs TRBV12-3 or TRBV12-4 and TRBJ2-7; 9 nucleotides line up with TRBD1. With V trimmed by 0 bases and J by 3 bases, 3 bases remained unmatched. The CDR3 extends over 15 amino acids.